This T cell receptor beta chain came from a study of blood T cell repertoires in COVID-19. Overall study context: Acute-phase and convalescent COVID-19 samples originated in the United States, Italy and Spain. The cDNA or gDNA used as material had been derived from T cells, B-cell-depleted T cells, or PBMCs.

The germline V gene encodes CDR1 SNHLY and CDR2 FYNNEI. There are 12 residues in the CDR3. The V end lost 6 bases, the J end lost 6 bases, and 9 bases lay between the germline ends. In the authors' workflow: Scientists estimated how many nucleated cells there were by amplifying reference gene primers. This table comes from immunoSEQ multiplex PCR, and its TCRdb copy is limited to in-frame clones, with some not included. Clonal size and the V and J genes are those of that table, whereas D and trimming came from the DNA. The sample includes 150,000 to 200,000 clones, 80% to 90% seen only once; the top ten take about 8.2%.

Sequencing input: peripheral blood. The gene calls are TRBV2 and TRBJ2-1; TRBD2 is a possible D gene (6 bases). This sequence originates from a man aged 55 to 70 with acute or convalescent COVID-19. CDR3 loop: CASSSGGNEQFF. The DNA for the CDR3 is TGTGCCAGCAGCTCCGGGGGCAATGAGCAGTTCTTC.